This TCR beta chain is from a study of blood T cell repertoires in COVID-19. Here immunoSEQ multiplex PCR was the method, and the copy in TCRdb shows in-frame clones only, minus some. The repertoire has about 300,000 clones, 83% of them found once; the top ten carry around a tenth. Trimming at V came to 6 bases and at J to 0 bases, leaving 4 bases not matched to a gene. The CDR3 has 14 residues. Germline V CDR1 and CDR2: LNHDA, SQIVND (reference sequence). The chain combines TRBV19 with TRBJ2-7; 8 bases match TRBD2. The receptor comes from a woman aged 45 to 65 who had recovered from COVID-19. Sequencing was done on a sample of peripheral blood. The CDR3 protein is CASRKRGSSYEQYF. DNA for the CDR3: TGTGCCAGTAGGAAGCGGGGGAGCTCCTACGAGCAGTACTTC.